Included here is one T cell receptor (beta chain) sequence, with context. This entry comes from a study of OX40 agonist ivuxolimab in advanced cancers. Study summary: Patients were dosed with the agonistic anti-OX40 (CD134) antibody ivuxolimab.

The CDR3 has 15 residues. V was pared by 3 bases and J by 5 bases, with 16 bases between. Germline V lookup: CDR1 SGDLS, CDR2 YYNGEE. This table comes from immunoSEQ multiplex PCR, and its TCRdb copy is limited to in-frame clones, with some not included. The sample has about 83,000 clones, about 89% seen once. This material consisted of CD4+ or CD8+ T cells sorted from blood, taken in a trial of the OX40 agonist ivuxolimab. The chain combines TRBV9 with TRBJ2-3; possibly TRBD2 for D (5 bases). This TCR derives from an adult with an advanced solid tumor such as melanoma, head and neck, liver or kidney cancer. The CDR3 loop reads CASSAALGVEDTQYF. The CDR3, as DNA: TGTGCCAGCAGCGCCGCACTGGGAGTAGAAGATACGCAGTATTTT.